This T cell receptor beta chain appears in the sequencing data of a study of CXCR3-negative and CXCR3-positive naive CD8 T cells. In the case of this clonotype: What it binds is not known.

In preparing the TRB cDNA libraries, 5' RACE with UMI labels was used. From the 5' RACE reads, TCRdb lists one entry per CDR3 protein and no DNA. This sample's clone table lists roughly 71,000 distinct CDR3 sequences. The CDR3 is 15 amino acids. Germline lookup yields CDR1 SEHNR and CDR2 FQNEAQ (reference sequence). Study findings and constraints: With surface CD5 comparable between naive subsets, TCR strength was estimated using properties derived from the TRB CDR3. Unlike memory cells, which differed, naive CXCR3-negative and CXCR3-positive cells had similar TRBV-TRBJ usage.

Triplicate sorting captured roughly 310,000 cells each from every CD8+ T cell subset. This sequence joins TRBV7-9 and TRBJ2-1; TCRdb gives TRBD1 as the D gene, but with no DNA this cannot be confirmed. Sequences were obtained from naive CXCR3- CD8+ T cells from blood. Subset given: CD45RO-CCR7+CD27+CD95- naive CD8+ T cells lacking CXCR3 (TNR3-). This TCR was sampled from a human donor in good health. Some clones in this sample may be carry-over from other donors' samples. CDR3 amino acids: CASSSAGGSLNEQFF.